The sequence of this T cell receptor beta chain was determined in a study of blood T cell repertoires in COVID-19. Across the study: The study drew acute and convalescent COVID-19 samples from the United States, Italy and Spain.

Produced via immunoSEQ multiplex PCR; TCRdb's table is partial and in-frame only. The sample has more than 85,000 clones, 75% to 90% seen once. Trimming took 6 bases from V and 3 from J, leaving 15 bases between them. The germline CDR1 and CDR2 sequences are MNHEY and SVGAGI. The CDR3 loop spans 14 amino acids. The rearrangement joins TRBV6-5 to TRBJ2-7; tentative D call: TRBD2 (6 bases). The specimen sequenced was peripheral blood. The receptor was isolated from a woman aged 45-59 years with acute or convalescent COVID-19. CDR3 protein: CASSRDGSVYEQYF. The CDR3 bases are TGTGCCAGCAGCCGGGACGGGAGCGTCTACGAGCAGTACTTC.